These 12 T cell receptor beta chains originate from one sample sequenced in a study of T cells in Graves' hyperthyroidism and ophthalmopathy. TCR beta CDR3 regions were amplified from RNA. The HTBI primer set drove a first-round RT-PCR of the TCR CDR3. TCRdb itself ran the multiplex PCR reads through MiXCR, one entry per CDR3 protein. Among fewer than 550,000 distinct CDR3 sequences listed, around 22% were seen once. Sequencing was done on a sample of blood. All receptors derive from a woman aged 25-40 years with Graves' ophthalmopathy.

This clonotype was counted ten times or more. This chain connects TRBV20-1 to TRBJ1-1, with D unresolved. Germline V gene data show CDR1 as DFQATT and CDR2 as SNEGSKA (reference sequence). The germline V and J ends were trimmed by 0 bases and 0 bases, with 5 bases remaining between them. This CDR3 comprises 13 residues. CDR3 loop: CSARDQLNTEAFF. For the CDR3, the DNA is TGCAGTGCTAGAGATCAACTGAACACTGAAGCTTTCTTT.

This clonotype has at least ten counts. The chain carries TRBV30 and TRBJ1-2; D is unresolved. The CDR3 loop spans 11 amino acids. Germline CDR1 is GTSNPN and CDR2 is SVGIG (reference sequence). Trimming took 0 bases from V and 8 from J, leaving 7 bases between them. The CDR3 sequence: CAWSVLGGYTF. The CDR3 DNA sequence: TGTGCCTGGAGTGTACTTGGGGGCTACACCTTC.

This clonotype showed up many times. The chain is built from TRBV29-1 and TRBJ1-1, with D perhaps matching TRBD1 (5 bases). CDR1 and CDR2 from the germline V gene are SQVTM and ANQGSEA. This CDR3 comprises 13 residues. Trimming took 5 bases from V and 4 from J, leaving 14 bases between them. CDR3 amino acids: CSVHGGGSTEAFF. In DNA, the CDR3 is TGCAGCGTTCATGGGGGTGGTAGCACTGAAGCTTTCTTT.

This chain connects TRBV11-2 to TRBJ1-5, with D possibly being TRBD1 (5 bases). The CDR3 runs 16 residues. V was pared by 4 bases and J by 1 base, with 14 bases between. Germline CDR1 is SGHAT and CDR2 is FQNNGV. CDR3 DNA sequence: TGTGCCAGCAGCTCCCCCCAGGGCCGCAGCAATCAGCCCCAGCATTTT. This encodes CASSSPQGRSNQPQHF.

This clonotype was observed at least ten times. The CDR3 sequence: CASSAGIHYEQYF. The CDR3 nucleotides are TGTGCCAGCAGTGCGGGGATACACTACGAGCAGTACTTC. V gene TRBV6-1 combines with J gene TRBJ2-7, with TRBD2 as a possible D gene (5 bases). The germline V gene has CDR1 MNHNS and CDR2 SASEGT. CDR3 length: 13 residues. V was pared by 4 bases and J by 3 bases, with 10 bases between.

This clonotype appeared many times. The chain is built from TRBV5-6 and TRBJ2-7; TRBD1 is a possible D gene (6 bases). V lost 0 bases to trimming and J lost 4 bases, with 20 bases between them. The CDR3 has 17 amino acids. Per germline, CDR1 SGHDT and CDR2 YYEEEE. The CDR3 sequence is CASSLAGTRDVRYEQYF. The CDR3 DNA reads TGTGCCAGCAGCTTGGCAGGGACACGGGATGTGCGGTACGAGCAGTACTTC.

This clonotype was detected a few times. The chain recombines TRBV20-1 with TRBJ2-5; perhaps TRBD2 as D (5 bases). V lost 3 bases to trimming and J lost 5 bases, with 22 bases between them. Germline V gene lookup returns CDR1 DFQATT and CDR2 SNEGSKA (reference sequence). This CDR3 is 16 amino acids long. The CDR3 region has the DNA TGCAGTGCTAGTGGGTCCCCCCAAGCGGTTCTCGAGACCCAGTACTTC. Residues: CSASGSPQAVLETQYF.

This sequence joins TRBV20-1 and TRBJ2-5; no clear D gene. The CDR3 length is 13 residues. V gave up 5 bases and J gave up 5 bases, with 15 bases separating them. Germline-derived CDR1 and CDR2 are DFQATT and SNEGSKA (reference sequence). The CDR3 bases are TGCAGTGCTCCTCAAGGGTTCGGGGAGACCCAGTACTTC. Amino acids: CSAPQGFGETQYF.

This clonotype was found many times. This chain connects TRBV24-1 to TRBJ2-5; 13 nucleotides agree with TRBD2. J was trimmed by 4 bases and V by 4 bases; bases with no gene match: 5. The CDR3 has 16 residues. The germline V gene encodes CDR1 KGHDR and CDR2 SFDVKD. CDR3 coding DNA: TGTGCCACCAGTGACTGGACTAGCGGGGGCGGAGAGACCCAGTACTTC. Encoded protein: CATSDWTSGGGETQYF.

This clonotype was picked up many times. The chain combines TRBV7-2 with TRBJ1-6; the D is unclear. The V end lost 1 base, the J end lost 10 bases, and 5 bases lay between the germline ends. Looked up from germline, CDR1 is SGHTA and CDR2 is FQGNSA. This CDR3 has 12 residues. The CDR3 DNA follows: TGTGCCAGCAGCTTAGAGAGATCACCCCTCCACTTT. This codes for CASSLERSPLHF.

This clonotype was observed many times. This chain joins TRBV27 and TRBJ2-7; 8 bases match TRBD2. Trimming took 2 bases from V and 3 from J; bases not matched to a gene: 6. The CDR3 extends over 15 amino acids. Germline V gene data show CDR1 as MNHEY and CDR2 as SMNVEV (reference sequence). The CDR3 sequence: CASSLRGAGGYEQYF. Here the CDR3 DNA reads TGTGCCAGCAGTTTAAGGGGTGCGGGGGGCTACGAGCAGTACTTC.

The sample holds a few counts of this clonotype. A single base separates this from a much larger clone, so it may be a read error. The DNA of the CDR3 is TGTGCCACCAGCAGAGATAAGGGGAGCAATCAGCCCCAGCGTTTT. It codes for CATSRDKGSNQPQRF. V usage is TRBV15 and J usage is TRBJ1-5; perhaps TRBD1 as D (5 bases). This CDR3 has 15 amino acids. Per germline, CDR1 LNHNV and CDR2 YYDKDF (reference sequence).